These 10 T cell receptor beta chains were all obtained from the same sample, sequenced in a study of a mutant IDH1 vaccine in newly diagnosed glioma. Which antigens these TCRs recognize remains unknown. As to time point: week 23, last vaccination. Topical imiquimod was applied with each vaccine dose, which held 300 ug of mutant IDH1 20-mer peptide. Sequenced by immunoSEQ multiplex PCR; TCRdb stores in-frame clones only, minus some. The profile shows 60,000 or so clones, around 80% of them singletons. This specimen consisted of PBMCs, obtained from a glioma patient whose treatment included an IDH1 peptide vaccine. The receptors originated from a woman aged 40 to 49 with glioma. Some clones in this sample may be carry-over from other donors' samples.

This chain joins TRBV29-1 and TRBJ1-5, with D uncertain. V lost 7 bases and J 2 bases, leaving 15 bases between the germline ends. Germline CDR1 SQVTM, CDR2 ANQGSEA. The CDR3 contains 14 residues. CDR3 loop: CSARVGRGNQPQHF. The CDR3 DNA follows: TGCAGCGCCCGAGTGGGGAGAGGCAATCAGCCCCAGCATTTT.

This chain uses TRBV6-5 with TRBJ2-5; 8 nucleotides match TRBD1. CDR3 length: 14 residues. Looked up from germline, CDR1 is MNHEY and CDR2 is SVGAGI. V lost 6 bases to trimming and J lost 4 bases; unmatched junction nucleotides: 7. Here the CDR3 DNA reads TGTGCCAGCAGCCTTTTTCAGGGGGCAGAGACCCAGTACTTC. This codes for CASSLFQGAETQYF.

Concerning this clone itself: At one boundary the junction diverges from the germline segment, which might be a read error. V is TRBV9 and J is TRBJ2-3, with 8 bases lining up with TRBD2. The V gene's germline CDR1 is SGDLS and CDR2 YYNGEE. This CDR3 has 16 amino acids. CDR3 nucleotide sequence: TGTGCCAGCAGCGCCCGTAGCGGGGAAGGATTAGATCCGCAGTATTTT. Protein: CASSARSGEGLDPQYF.

The chain joins TRBV4-3 to TRBJ1-2, with 10 positions matching TRBD1. Germline V gene sequence: CDR1 LGHNA, CDR2 YSLEER. The CDR3 length is 15 residues. J was trimmed by 6 bases and V by 2 bases; bases with no gene match: 6. The CDR3 bases are TGCGCCAGCAGCCAAAGCTCCGGGACAGGGGATGGCTACACCTTC. Its protein product is CASSQSSGTGDGYTF.

The chain employs TRBV5-1 and TRBJ1-3, with 9 bases lining up with TRBD1. J lost 4 bases, V lost 3 bases, and 5 bases had no gene match. The length of the CDR3 is 15 residues. Germline V gene lookup returns CDR1 SGHRS and CDR2 YFSETQ. CDR3 sequence: CASSSTGGHGNTIYF. CDR3 sequence (DNA): TGCGCCAGCAGCTCGACAGGGGGACACGGAAACACCATATATTTT.

The J gene is TRBJ1-6, the V gene TRBV5-1; 8 bases fit TRBD1. The germline V gene encodes CDR1 SGHRS and CDR2 YFSETQ. The junction had 7 bases not matched to a gene; V was cut back by 5 bases and J by 6 bases. This CDR3 spans 15 amino acids. As DNA, the CDR3 is TGCGCCAGCAGTTATATCGGACAGGGTAATTCACCCCTCCACTTT. As protein: CASSYIGQGNSPLHF.

The chain is built from TRBV6-1 and TRBJ2-2, with D tentatively TRBD2 (6 bases). Germline lookup yields CDR1 MNHNS and CDR2 SASEGT. The length of the CDR3 is 14 residues. With 9 bases removed from V and 9 bases from J, the gap between germline ends came to 20 bases. The CDR3 loop is CASGVGTRLWELFF. The DNA of the CDR3 is TGTGCCAGTGGGGTAGGGACTCGCCTATGGGAGCTGTTTTTT.

The genes are TRBV9 and TRBJ1-3; no definite D call. The CDR3 contains 13 residues. Germline CDR1 is SGDLS and CDR2 is YYNGEE. V was shortened by 4 bases and J by 8 bases, with 13 bases between the two germline ends. CDR3 sequence reads: CASSNTSGHTIYF. The CDR3 DNA reads as TGTGCCAGCAGCAACACTTCCGGGCACACCATATATTTT.

V and J are TRBV10-3 and TRBJ1-1; TRBD1 is a possible D gene (5 bases). CDR1 and CDR2 from the germline V gene are ENHRY and SYGVKD. The ends were cut back, 7 bases at V and 3 bases at J, with 18 bases in the middle. The CDR3 totals 15 residues. The CDR3 DNA is TGTGCCATCAACGGGCCAGGGCTCCCTTACACTGAAGCTTTCTTT. As protein: CAINGPGLPYTEAFF.

The V gene is TRBV2, the J gene TRBJ2-7; 9 nucleotides line up with TRBD1. The CDR3 has 15 residues. V was pared by 6 bases and J by 1 base, with 7 bases of the junction left unmatched. The germline V gene has CDR1 SNHLY and CDR2 FYNNEI. The CDR3 nucleotides are TGTGCCAGCAGCCGGGACAGGGAAAGATCCTACGAGCAGTACTTC. It codes for CASSRDRERSYEQYF.